Below, 10 T cell receptor beta chains from the same sample are listed, as sequenced in a study of blood T cell repertoires in COVID-19 (dated by TCRdb to 2020 to 2021). The library was prepared using the immunoSEQ multiplex PCR assay. Drawn from immuneACCESS, this table holds only the in-frame rearrangements with V and J called that TCRdb kept. Clones are partly lost; checked studies trace under half to an unresolved V gene and leave the rest unexplained. This sample lists about 250,000 clones; 88% were detected once. The ten largest clones add up to 6% to 6.5% of the sample. Material for sequencing was peripheral blood. All receptors come from a young woman with COVID-19, enrolled during active disease.

The gene calls are TRBV7-2 and TRBJ1-2; D is ambiguous. Trimming cost V 5 bases and J 1 base, with 14 bases left between them. CDR1 is SGHTA and CDR2 is FQGNSA in the germline V gene. The CDR3 consists of 15 residues. The CDR3 sequence is CASSRPGALNYGYTF. DNA for the CDR3: TGTGCCAGCAGCCGCCCGGGAGCTCTTAACTATGGCTACACCTTC. Supplemented by reference TRBV7-2 and TRBJ1-2, the full variable domain reads GAGVSQSPSNKVTEKGKDVELRCDPISGHTALYWYRQSLGQGLEFLIYFQGNSAPDKSGLPSDRFSAERTGGSVSTLTIQRTQQEDSAVYLCASSRPGALNYGYTFGSGTRLTVV.

V usage is TRBV5-1 and J usage is TRBJ2-1; 8 bases are a match to TRBD2. Germline V lookup: CDR1 SGHRS, CDR2 YFSETQ. V gave up 0 bases and J gave up 5 bases; unmatched junction bases: 7. The CDR3 has 16 residues. CDR3 residues: CASSLATGGLDNEQFF. CDR3 DNA sequence: TGCGCCAGCAGCTTGGCCACGGGGGGGCTCGACAATGAGCAGTTCTTC. The full variable domain, in which reference TRBV5-1 and TRBJ2-1 provide the parts outside the CDR3, is KAGVTQTPRYLIKTRGQQVTLSCSPISGHRSVSWYQQTPGQGLQFLFEYFSETQRNKGNFPGRFSGRQFSNSRSEMNVSTLELGDSALYLCASSLATGGLDNEQFFGPGTRLTVL.

The chain is built from TRBV11-2 and TRBJ2-3; perhaps TRBD2 as D (5 bases). Germline loops: CDR1 SGHAT, CDR2 FQNNGV. V was pared by 5 bases and J by 8 bases, with 20 bases between. The CDR3 length is 15 residues. Here the CDR3 DNA reads TGTGCCAGCAGCCCTCCCGGGATCCCGTTTGGTACGCAGTATTTT. It codes for CASSPPGIPFGTQYF.

The rearrangement joins TRBV13 to TRBJ1-4; the match to TRBD1 covers 8 bases. The CDR3 has 14 residues. Germline assignment: CDR1 PRHDT and CDR2 FYEKMQ (reference sequence). V lost 5 bases, J lost 8 bases, and 7 bases stayed unmatched. Here the CDR3 reads CASSPQGVDEKLFF. CDR3 sequence (DNA): TGTGCCAGCAGCCCACAGGGGGTAGACGAAAAACTGTTTTTT. The full variable domain, rest sourced from reference TRBV13 and TRBJ1-4, is AAGVIQSPRHLIKEKRETATLKCYPIPRHDTVYWYQQGPGQDPQFLISFYEKMQSDKGSIPDRFSAQQFSDYHSELNMSSLELGDSALYFCASSPQGVDEKLFFGSGTQLSVL.

The chain uses TRBV6-5 and TRBJ2-3, with a possible D match to TRBD2 (6 bases). This CDR3 spans 12 amino acids. Germline values: CDR1 MNHEY, CDR2 SVGAGI. Trimming took off 10 bases at V and 5 bases at J, with 13 bases between the two ends. CDR3 coding DNA: TGTGCCACCTGGGGACTCGTAGATACGCAGTATTTT. As protein: CATWGLVDTQYF.

The rearrangement joins TRBV13 to TRBJ2-1; TRBD2 matches at 10 bases. The CDR3 is made up of 20 amino acids. J gave up 0 bases and V 4 bases, and 15 bases lay outside the gene matches. Germline V gene sequence: CDR1 PRHDT, CDR2 FYEKMQ (reference sequence). CDR3 region: CASSSRDGLAEGGSYNEQFF. The DNA for the CDR3 is TGTGCCAGCAGCTCAAGGGACGGACTAGCGGAGGGGGGCTCCTACAATGAGCAGTTCTTC.

This chain joins TRBV7-8 and TRBJ2-7; 11 nucleotides agree with TRBD1. CDR3 length: 16 amino acids. V was pared by 2 bases and J by 4 bases, with 7 bases of the junction left unmatched. Germline V gives CDR1 SGHVS, CDR2 FQNEAQ. The CDR3 loop reads CASSLWSGTGGYEQYF. CDR3 DNA: TGTGCCAGCAGCTTATGGTCCGGGACAGGGGGTTACGAGCAGTACTTC.

The chain couples TRBV6-5 to TRBJ2-3; maybe TRBD2 (5 bases). V lost 7 bases and J 6 bases, leaving 14 bases between the germline ends. The V gene's germline CDR1 is MNHEY and CDR2 SVGAGI. The CDR3 consists of 13 residues. CDR3 amino acids: CASNRPGSDTQYF. The CDR3, as DNA: TGTGCCAGCAACCGTCCGGGGAGCGATACGCAGTATTTT.

This clone has only one observation. This chain uses TRBV4-2 with TRBJ2-3; D is possibly TRBD2 (5 bases). Per the germline V gene, CDR1 is LGHNA and CDR2 is YNFKEQ. V gave up 0 bases and J gave up 1 base, with 14 bases separating them. This CDR3 region has 17 residues. CDR3 sequence: CASSQDLASLGTDTQYF. For the CDR3, the DNA is TGTGCCAGCAGCCAAGATCTTGCTAGCTTGGGCACAGATACGCAGTATTTT.

This clone appeared a few times. The rearrangement joins TRBV4-1 to TRBJ1-6; D remains unclear. V was trimmed by 1 base and J by 7 bases, leaving 23 bases between them. Germline V gene data show CDR1 as MGHRA and CDR2 as YSYEKL. The CDR3 extends over 19 amino acids. The CDR3 reads CASSQGVGAKKQLNSPLHF. For the CDR3, the DNA is TGCGCCAGCAGCCAAGGAGTGGGTGCCAAGAAACAACTAAATTCACCCCTCCACTTT.